The 9 T cell receptor beta chains listed next were all sequenced from one sample in a study of T cell repertoires in cytomegalovirus infection. Via MiXCR, TCRdb re-called the reads, giving one row per CDR3 protein. Altogether hundreds of thousands of distinct CDR3 sequences are present, over 7.5% being singletons, with the ten largest covering 3.5% to 4.5%. The specimen was PBMCs. The receptors shown here come from a human donor in good health (CMV status not recorded). Some clones in this sample may be carry-over from other donors' samples.

At least ten counts were recorded for this clonotype. The chain links TRBV7-2 to TRBJ1-5, with D unclear. Germline V lookup: CDR1 SGHTA, CDR2 FQGNSA. The length of the CDR3 is 15 residues. Between the trimmed V and J ends, which lost 1 base and 3 bases, there was a span of 10 bases. CDR3 sequence: CASSLERSLNQPQHF. The CDR3 region has the DNA TGTGCCAGCAGCTTAGAACGGAGCCTCAATCAGCCCCAGCATTTT.

The rearrangement uses TRBV5-4 and TRBJ1-1, with D possibly being TRBD1 (6 bases). This CDR3 is built from 15 residues. V lost 0 bases and J 1 base, leaving 10 bases between the germline ends. Germline assignment: CDR1 SGHNT and CDR2 YYREEE (reference sequence). The DNA of the CDR3 is TGTGCCAGCAGCTTGGCCTCGGGGGCGAACACTGAAGCTTTCTTT. As protein: CASSLASGANTEAFF.

This clonotype has ten or more counts. This rearrangement joins TRBV12-3 or TRBV12-4 to TRBJ2-5; 8 bases are a match to TRBD2. The CDR3 spans 18 residues. Unmatched junction bases numbered 20, after V lost 6 bases and J lost 5 bases. The CDR3 sequence is CASRAGNLAGARGETQYF. Here the CDR3 DNA reads TGTGCCAGCAGGGCCGGGAACCTAGCGGGCGCCCGTGGGGAGACCCAGTACTTC.

This clonotype was counted only a few times. The rearrangement uses TRBV5-6 and TRBJ1-1; 7 positions agree with TRBD1. The CDR3 length is 16 residues. The V gene end was trimmed by 4 bases and the J gene end by 2 bases; junction bases not matched to a gene: 11. CDR1 and CDR2 (germline): SGHDT, YYEEEE. This chain's CDR3 is CASSHYWDRKNTEAFF. CDR3 nucleotides: TGTGCCAGCAGCCACTACTGGGACAGAAAAAACACTGAAGCTTTCTTT.

The V and J genes are TRBV28 and TRBJ2-7; weak D call: TRBD2 (6 bases). The V end was cut by 4 bases, the J end by 1 base, with 14 bases between. The germline gives CDR1 MDHEN, CDR2 SYDVKM. The length of the CDR3 is 15 residues. Here the CDR3 reads CASSSYGGESYEQYF. The CDR3 DNA is TGTGCCAGCAGTTCCTACGGGGGAGAATCCTACGAGCAGTACTTC.

This clonotype has a handful of counts. V gene TRBV11-2 combines with J gene TRBJ2-7; a possible D gene is TRBD1 (5 bases). The CDR3 loop spans 15 amino acids. Germline V gene sequence: CDR1 SGHAT, CDR2 FQNNGV. V was pared by 1 base and J by 5 bases, with 15 bases between. CDR3 DNA sequence: TGTGCCAGCAGCTTAGGAAGGGGATATGGGCACGAGCAGTACTTC. Translated: CASSLGRGYGHEQYF.

V usage is TRBV6-8 and J usage is TRBJ2-5, with D uncertain. CDR1 MNHGY and CDR2 SAAAGT come from the germline V gene. The CDR3 runs 14 residues. Trimming took 4 bases from V and 0 from J, leaving 9 bases between them. DNA for the CDR3: TGTGCCAGCAGTTCCCAGTGGGACCAAGAGACCCAGTACTTC. It yields the protein CASSSQWDQETQYF.

This clonotype has at least ten counts. The V gene is TRBV7-2, the J gene TRBJ1-2; unclear D gene. V lost 1 base, J lost 4 bases, and 13 bases lay in between. The germline V gene has CDR1 SGHTA and CDR2 FQGNSA. The CDR3 is 15 amino acids. This CDR3 reads CASSLGSQSGYGYTF. In DNA form, the CDR3 reads TGTGCCAGCAGCTTAGGATCTCAGTCTGGCTATGGCTACACCTTC. Full variable domain (outside the CDR3, taken from reference TRBV7-2 and TRBJ1-2): GAGVSQSPSNKVTEKGKDVELRCDPISGHTALYWYRQSLGQGLEFLIYFQGNSAPDKSGLPSDRFSAERTGGSVSTLTIQRTQQEDSAVYLCASSLGSQSGYGYTFGSGTRLTVV.

This chain connects TRBV27 to TRBJ2-6; no reliable D call. The CDR3 totals 16 residues. Trimming cost V 2 bases and J 4 bases, with 12 bases left between them. Germline CDR1 is MNHEY and CDR2 is SMNVEV (reference sequence). CDR3 amino acids: CASSLLENRGANVLTF. CDR3 nucleotides: TGTGCCAGCAGTTTACTGGAGAATCGAGGGGCCAACGTCCTGACTTTC.